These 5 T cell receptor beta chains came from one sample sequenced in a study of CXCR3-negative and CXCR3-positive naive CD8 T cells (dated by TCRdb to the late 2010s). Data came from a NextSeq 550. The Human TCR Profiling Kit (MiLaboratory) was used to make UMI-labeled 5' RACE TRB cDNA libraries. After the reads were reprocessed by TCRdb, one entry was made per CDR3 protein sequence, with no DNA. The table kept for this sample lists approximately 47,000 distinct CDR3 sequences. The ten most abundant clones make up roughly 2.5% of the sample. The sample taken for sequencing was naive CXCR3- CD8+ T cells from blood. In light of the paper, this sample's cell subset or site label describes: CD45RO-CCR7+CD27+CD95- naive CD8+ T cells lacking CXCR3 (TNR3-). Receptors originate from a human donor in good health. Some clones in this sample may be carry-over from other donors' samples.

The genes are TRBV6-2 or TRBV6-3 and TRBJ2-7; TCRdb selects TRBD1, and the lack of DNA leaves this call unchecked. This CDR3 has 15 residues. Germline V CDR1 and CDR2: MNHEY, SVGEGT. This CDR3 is CASSPPGTGVYEQYF.

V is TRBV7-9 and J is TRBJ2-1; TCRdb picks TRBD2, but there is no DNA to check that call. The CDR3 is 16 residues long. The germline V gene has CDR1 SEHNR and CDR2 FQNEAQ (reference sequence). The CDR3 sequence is CASSSETSGSDNEQFF.

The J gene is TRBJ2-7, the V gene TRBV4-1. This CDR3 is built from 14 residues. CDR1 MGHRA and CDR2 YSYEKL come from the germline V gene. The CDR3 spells CASSQEALSYEQYF.

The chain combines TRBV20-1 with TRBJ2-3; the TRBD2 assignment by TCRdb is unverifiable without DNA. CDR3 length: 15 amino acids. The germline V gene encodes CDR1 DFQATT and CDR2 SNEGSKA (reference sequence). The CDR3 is CSAAGLAGPADTQYF.

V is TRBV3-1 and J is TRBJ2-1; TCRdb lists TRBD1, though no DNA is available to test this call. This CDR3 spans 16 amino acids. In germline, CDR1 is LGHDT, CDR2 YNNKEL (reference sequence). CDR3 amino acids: CASSQTLGGHYNEQFF.